This TCR beta chain comes out of a study of blood T cell repertoires in COVID-19 (dated by TCRdb to the early 2020s). Broadly, across the study: Samples from collaborators originated in the United States, Italy and Spain and spanned both the acute and convalescent phases of COVID-19. Sample metadata almost always included a de-identified subject ID, COVID-19 status, age in years and sex. Samples came from the ongoing ImmuneRACE study (first 160 participants) plus 1,254 subjects from 6 global collaborators. The repertoires were released in a freely available public database intended as a resource for research on the immune response to SARS-CoV-2. Where HLA class I and class II types were available, the types were taken from metadata supplied by the sample provider, not from assay-based typing. The material from the prospective study consisted of cDNA or gDNA derived from T cells, B-cell-depleted T cells, or PBMCs. Deeply sampled blood TCRbeta repertoires from subjects exposed to, actively infected with, or recovered from COVID-19 were included in the dataset.

Looking up the germline V gene (reference sequence) yields CDR1 GTSNPN and CDR2 SVGIG. V is clipped by 3 bases and J by 2 bases, and the sequence between their germline boundaries is 12 bases long. The CDR3 measures 14 amino acids from cysteine to phenylalanine. Only the CDR3 DNA stays, 42 bases, in frame from base 1. The immunoSEQ Assay, a bias-controlled multiplex PCR, was used to amplify TCRbeta CDR3 regions from genomic DNA. In the authors' own workflow: Nucleated cell counts per sample were estimated from amplification of reference gene primers within the assay. To quantify the absolute abundance of each unique TCRbeta CDR3 rearrangement, sequence reads were collapsed and filtered. Productive Simpson clonality was computed per sample as the square root of Simpson's diversity index over productive rearrangements. TCRdb stores this immuneACCESS table with in-frame sequences only. Part of the clones is absent; in the studies checked, under half of the shortfall reflects unresolved V genes, and no reason is known for the rest. V, J and clone size are those of that table, while D and trimming were read from the DNA. Present in this sample are hundreds of thousands of clones, around 90% of which were seen just once. 2% to 2.5% of the sample belongs to the ten largest clones.

Here is what the overall study found, with its caveats: Clinical and demographic metadata were provided uncurated, with the amount varying by source and participant.

In the prospective study, participants were 18 to 89 years old, resided in about 25 geographic areas of the United States, and were enrolled through a virtual design. Cohort assignment in the prospective study relied on participant-reported clinical history from a screening survey and a study questionnaire. In the prospective study, mobile phlebotomists collected whole blood, serum and a nasopharyngeal or oropharyngeal swab from each participant. Additional blood draws and questionnaires over an approximately two-month period could optionally be provided by prospective study participants. Blood samples from the prospective study were shipped frozen or at room temperature prior to DNA extraction. On this clone itself: Its antigen target is currently unknown. No base quality values were provided; no much bigger clone lies one nucleotide off.

Sequencing was carried out using PBMCs or T cells enriched from blood (not recorded which). The sequence was obtained from a woman aged 40 to 49 with acute COVID-19. Recombination joined TRBV30 with TRBJ2-3, and the D gene may be TRBD1, 6 bases matching. The nucleotides are TGTGCCTGGAGGGCGAGGGGGACCACAGATACGCAGTATTTT. This translates into CAWRARGTTDTQYF.